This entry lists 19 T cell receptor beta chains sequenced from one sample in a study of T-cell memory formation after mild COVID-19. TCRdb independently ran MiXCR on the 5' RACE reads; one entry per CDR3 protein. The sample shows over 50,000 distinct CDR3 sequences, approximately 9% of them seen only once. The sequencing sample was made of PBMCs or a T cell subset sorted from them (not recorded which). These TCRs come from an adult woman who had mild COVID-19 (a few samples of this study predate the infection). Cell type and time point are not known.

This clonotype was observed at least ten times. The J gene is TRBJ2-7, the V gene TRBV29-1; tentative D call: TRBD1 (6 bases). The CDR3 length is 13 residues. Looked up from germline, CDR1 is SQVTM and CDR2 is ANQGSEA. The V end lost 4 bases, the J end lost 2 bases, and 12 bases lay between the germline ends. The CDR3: CSVVSRGTYEQYF. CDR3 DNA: TGCAGCGTTGTGTCCAGGGGAACCTACGAGCAGTACTTC.

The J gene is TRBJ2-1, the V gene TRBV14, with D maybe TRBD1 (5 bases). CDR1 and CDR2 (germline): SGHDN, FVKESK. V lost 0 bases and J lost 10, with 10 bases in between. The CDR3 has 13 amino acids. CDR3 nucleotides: TGTGCCAGCAGCCAAGATTGGGCAGGGGAGCAGTTCTTC. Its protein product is CASSQDWAGEQFF.

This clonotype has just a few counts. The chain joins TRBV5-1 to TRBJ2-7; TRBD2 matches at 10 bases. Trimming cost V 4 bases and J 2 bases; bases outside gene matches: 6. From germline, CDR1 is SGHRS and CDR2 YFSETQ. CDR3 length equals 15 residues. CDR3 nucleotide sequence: TGCGCCAGCAGCGACGGACTAGCGGTGACCTACGAGCAGTACTTC. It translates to CASSDGLAVTYEQYF.

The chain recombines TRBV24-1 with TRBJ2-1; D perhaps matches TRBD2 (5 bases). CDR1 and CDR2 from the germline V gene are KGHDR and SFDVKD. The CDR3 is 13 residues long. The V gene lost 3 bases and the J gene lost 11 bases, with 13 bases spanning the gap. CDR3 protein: CATSDRGRGQQFF. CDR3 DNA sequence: TGTGCCACCAGTGATAGAGGAAGAGGGCAGCAGTTCTTC.

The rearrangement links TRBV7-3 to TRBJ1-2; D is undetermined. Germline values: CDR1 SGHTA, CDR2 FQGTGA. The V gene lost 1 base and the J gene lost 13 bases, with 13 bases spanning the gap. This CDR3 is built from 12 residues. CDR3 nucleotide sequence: TGTGCCAGCAGCTTAAGTCCGCCCAGTGCCACCTTC. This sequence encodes CASSLSPPSATF.

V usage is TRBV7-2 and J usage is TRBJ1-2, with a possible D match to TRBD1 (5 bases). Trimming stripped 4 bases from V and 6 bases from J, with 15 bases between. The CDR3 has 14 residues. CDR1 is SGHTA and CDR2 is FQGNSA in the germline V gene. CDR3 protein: CASSYYEGLNGYTF. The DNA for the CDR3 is TGTGCCAGCAGCTATTATGAGGGGCTGAATGGCTACACCTTC.

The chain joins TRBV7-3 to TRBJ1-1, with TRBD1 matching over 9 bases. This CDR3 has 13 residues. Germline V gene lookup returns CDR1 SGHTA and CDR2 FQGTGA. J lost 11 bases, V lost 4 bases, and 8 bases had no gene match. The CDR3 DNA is TGTGCCAGCAGCTCAGCCGGGACAGGGAATGCTTTCTTT. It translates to CASSSAGTGNAFF. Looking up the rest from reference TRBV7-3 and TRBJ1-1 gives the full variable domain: GAGVSQTPSNKVTEKGKYVELRCDPISGHTALYWYRQSLGQGPEFLIYFQGTGAADDSGLPNDRFFAVRPEGSVSTLKIQRTERGDSAVYLCASSSAGTGNAFFGQGTRLTVV.

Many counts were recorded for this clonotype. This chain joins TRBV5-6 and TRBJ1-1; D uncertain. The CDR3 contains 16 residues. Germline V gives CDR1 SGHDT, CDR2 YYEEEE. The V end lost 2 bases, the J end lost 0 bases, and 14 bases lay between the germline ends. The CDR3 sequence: CASSFGTDLMNTEAFF. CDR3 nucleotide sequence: TGTGCCAGCAGCTTCGGCACGGACCTTATGAACACTGAAGCTTTCTTT.

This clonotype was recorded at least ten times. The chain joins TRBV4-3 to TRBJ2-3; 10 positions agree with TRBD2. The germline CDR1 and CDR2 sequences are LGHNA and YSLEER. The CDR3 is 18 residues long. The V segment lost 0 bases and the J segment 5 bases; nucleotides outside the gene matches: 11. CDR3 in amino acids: CASSQEVGLAGAVDTQYF. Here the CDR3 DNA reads TGCGCCAGCAGCCAAGAAGTAGGCCTAGCGGGAGCGGTAGATACGCAGTATTTT.

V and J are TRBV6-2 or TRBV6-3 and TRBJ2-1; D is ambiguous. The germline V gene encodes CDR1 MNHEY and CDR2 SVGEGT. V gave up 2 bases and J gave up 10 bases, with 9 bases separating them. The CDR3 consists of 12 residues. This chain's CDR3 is CASSYDGREQFF. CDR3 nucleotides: TGTGCCAGCAGTTACGATGGTAGGGAGCAGTTCTTC.

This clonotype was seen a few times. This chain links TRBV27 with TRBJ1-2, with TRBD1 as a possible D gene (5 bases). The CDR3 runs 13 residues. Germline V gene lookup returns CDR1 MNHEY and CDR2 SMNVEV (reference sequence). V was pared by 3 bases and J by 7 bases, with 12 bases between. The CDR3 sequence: CASSFGRVGGYTF. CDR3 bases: TGTGCCAGCAGTTTCGGCAGGGTCGGTGGCTACACCTTC.

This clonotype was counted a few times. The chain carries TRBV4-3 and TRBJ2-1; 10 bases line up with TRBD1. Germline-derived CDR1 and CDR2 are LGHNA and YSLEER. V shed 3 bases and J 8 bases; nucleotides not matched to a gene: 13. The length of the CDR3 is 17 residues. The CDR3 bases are TGCGCCAGCAGCCACAGACAGGGGGCCCCGAGGGGGGATGAGCAGTTCTTC. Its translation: CASSHRQGAPRGDEQFF.

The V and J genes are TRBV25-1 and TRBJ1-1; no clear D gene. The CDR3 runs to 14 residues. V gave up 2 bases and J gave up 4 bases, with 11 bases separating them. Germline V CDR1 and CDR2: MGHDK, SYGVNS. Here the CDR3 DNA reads TGTGCCAGCAGTGAACGGGTAGGAGGCACTGAAGCTTTCTTT. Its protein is CASSERVGGTEAFF.

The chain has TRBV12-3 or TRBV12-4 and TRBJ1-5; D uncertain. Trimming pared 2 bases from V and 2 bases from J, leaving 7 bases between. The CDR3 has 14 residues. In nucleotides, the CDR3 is TGTGCCAGCAGTTTAAGTCAGGGCAATCAGCCCCAGCATTTT. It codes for CASSLSQGNQPQHF.

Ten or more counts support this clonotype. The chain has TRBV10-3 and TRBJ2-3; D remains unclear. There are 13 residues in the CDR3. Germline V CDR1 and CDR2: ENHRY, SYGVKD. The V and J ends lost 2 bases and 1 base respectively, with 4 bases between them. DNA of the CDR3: TGTGCCATCAGTGAGGAACGCACAGATACGCAGTATTTT. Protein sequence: CAISEERTDTQYF.

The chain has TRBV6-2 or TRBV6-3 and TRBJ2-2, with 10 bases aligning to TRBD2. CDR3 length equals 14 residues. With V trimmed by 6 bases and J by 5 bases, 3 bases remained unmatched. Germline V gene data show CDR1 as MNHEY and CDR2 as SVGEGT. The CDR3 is CASSLAGETGELFF. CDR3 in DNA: TGTGCCAGCAGCCTAGCGGGAGAGACCGGGGAGCTGTTTTTT.

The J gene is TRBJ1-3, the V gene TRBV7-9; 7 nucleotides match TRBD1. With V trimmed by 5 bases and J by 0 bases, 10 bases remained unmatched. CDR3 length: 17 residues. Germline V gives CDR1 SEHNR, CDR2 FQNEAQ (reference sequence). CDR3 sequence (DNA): TGTGCCAGCAGCCAGCGACAGGGACAAAGCTCTGGAAACACCATATATTTT. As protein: CASSQRQGQSSGNTIYF. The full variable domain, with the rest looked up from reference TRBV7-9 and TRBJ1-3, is DTGVSQNPRHKITKRGQNVTFRCDPISEHNRLYWYRQTLGQGPEFLTYFQNEAQLEKSRLLSDRFSAERPKGSFSTLEIQRTEQGDSAMYLCASSQRQGQSSGNTIYFGEGSWLTVV.

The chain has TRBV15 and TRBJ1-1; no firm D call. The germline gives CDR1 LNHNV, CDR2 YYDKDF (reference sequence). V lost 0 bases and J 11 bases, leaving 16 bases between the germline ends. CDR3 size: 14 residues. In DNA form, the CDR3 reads TGTGCCACCAGCAGAGATTTTAACAGCCTCGAGGCTTTCTTT. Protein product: CATSRDFNSLEAFF.

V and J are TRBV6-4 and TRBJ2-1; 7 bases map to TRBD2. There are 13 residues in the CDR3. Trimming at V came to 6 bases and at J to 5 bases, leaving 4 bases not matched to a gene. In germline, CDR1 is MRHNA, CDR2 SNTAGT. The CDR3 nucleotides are TGTGCCAGCAGCCCAACTAGCGACAATGAGCAGTTCTTC. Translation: CASSPTSDNEQFF.